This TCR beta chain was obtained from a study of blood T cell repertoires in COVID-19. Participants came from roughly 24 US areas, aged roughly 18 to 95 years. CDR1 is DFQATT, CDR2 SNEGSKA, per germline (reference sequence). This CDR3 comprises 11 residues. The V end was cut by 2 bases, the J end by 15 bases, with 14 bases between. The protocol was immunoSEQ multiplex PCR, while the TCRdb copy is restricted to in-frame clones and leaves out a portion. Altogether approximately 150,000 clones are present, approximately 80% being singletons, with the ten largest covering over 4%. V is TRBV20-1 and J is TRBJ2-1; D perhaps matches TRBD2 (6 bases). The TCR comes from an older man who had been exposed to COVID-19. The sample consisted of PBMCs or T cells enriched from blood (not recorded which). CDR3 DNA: TGCAGTGCTAGAAAGGCGGACGGGAGGTTCTTC. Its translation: CSARKADGRFF.